Presented here are 4 T cell receptor beta chains from one specimen sequenced in a study of blood T cell repertoires in COVID-19. This table comes from immunoSEQ multiplex PCR, and its TCRdb copy is limited to in-frame clones, with some not included. The sample carries 200,000 to 250,000 clones, approximately 85% recorded once. The sequenced sample consisted of peripheral blood. These receptors were taken from a woman in her 50s with active or convalescent COVID-19.

The chain combines TRBV7-9 with TRBJ1-2; D perhaps matches TRBD1 (6 bases). Trimming took off 1 base at V and 3 bases at J, with 15 bases between the two ends. Germline CDR1 SEHNR, CDR2 FQNEAQ (reference sequence). This CDR3 contains 16 residues. As DNA, the CDR3 is TGTGCCAGCAGCTTAGGAGGGGGGGAGCACCACTATGGCTACACCTTC. Its translation is CASSLGGGEHHYGYTF.

This clone was seen only once. The chain joins TRBV3-1 (or the pseudogene TRBV3-2) to TRBJ1-5; D is ambiguous. The germline V gene has CDR1 LGHDT and CDR2 YNNKEL (reference sequence). V was cut by 3 bases and J by 7 bases, with 7 bases left in between. The CDR3 totals 12 residues. CDR3 in amino acids: CASSHLGQPQHF. The CDR3 DNA reads as TGTGCCAGCAGCCACTTGGGCCAGCCCCAGCATTTT.

J is TRBJ2-7 and V is TRBV5-4; 7 positions match TRBD1. Per germline, CDR1 SGHNT and CDR2 YYREEE (reference sequence). Germline trimming cut 0 bases from V and 0 bases from J; bases unmatched to any gene: 0. There are 14 residues in the CDR3. The CDR3 DNA reads as TGTGCCAGCAGCTTGGGACAGGGCTCCTACGAGCAGTACTTC. Its translation: CASSLGQGSYEQYF.

The V and J genes are TRBV6-5 and TRBJ2-7, with TRBD1 matching 9 bases. With 5 bases clipped from V and 5 bases from J, the junction kept 7 bases outside the gene matches. This CDR3 comprises 14 residues. Per the germline V gene, CDR1 is MNHEY and CDR2 is SVGAGI. The CDR3 loop reads CASSLNRGHNEQYF. The CDR3 DNA reads TGTGCCAGCAGTCTAAACAGGGGGCATAACGAGCAGTACTTC.